This TCR beta chain originates from a study of blood T cell repertoires in COVID-19. Libraries were prepared by immunoSEQ multiplex PCR; TCRdb keeps only in-frame clonotypes and omits some of them. The sample holds about 60,000 clones, 87% seen once. Sequenced: peripheral blood. The source of this sequence is a human donor with acute or convalescent COVID-19. The donor label of this sample is uncertain.

The CDR3 nucleotides are TGTGCCAGCGGGAGACTGAACGGGGGGGAATACAATGAGCAGTTCTTC. Translated, it gives CASGRLNGGEYNEQFF. This chain connects TRBV7-8 to TRBJ2-1; 8 positions agree with TRBD2. CDR3 size: 16 residues. Germline V gene data show CDR1 as SGHVS and CDR2 as FQNEAQ. The J segment lost 4 bases and the V segment lost 8 bases, leaving 13 bases of the junction unmatched. The full variable domain, with the rest looked up from reference TRBV7-8 and TRBJ2-1, is GAGVSQSPRYKVAKRGQDVALRCDPISGHVSLFWYQQALGQGPEFLTYFQNEAQLDKSGLPSDRFFAERPEGSVSTLKIQRTQQEDSAVYLCASGRLNGGEYNEQFFGPGTRLTVL.